The clone carrying this T cell receptor (beta chain) was picked up a small number of times. The antigen remains unidentified. The sample originates from a study of T cell repertoires in cytomegalovirus infection. Study-wide results and caveats: The study found HLA-C-restricted CMV-specific TCR beta clonotypes dominating the ex vivo response.

TCRdb reprocessed the reads via MiXCR and lists one record per CDR3 protein. Counted here are some 800,000 distinct CDR3 sequences, less than 35% occurring once; the ten biggest clones make up about an eighth. This CDR3 spans 13 amino acids. Germline V gene data show CDR1 as LNHDA and CDR2 as SQIVND (reference sequence). V gave up 5 bases and J gave up 1 base, with 8 bases separating them. The sample here was cultured CD8+ T cells from PBMCs, taken from culture after CMV antigen stimulation. This receptor was identified in a human donor in good health (CMV status not recorded). Some clones in this sample may be carry-over from other donors' samples. The chain joins TRBV19 to TRBJ1-1; unclear D gene. CDR3 sequence reads: CASSDPPNTEAFF. CDR3 nucleotide sequence: TGTGCCAGTAGTGACCCCCCGAACACTGAAGCTTTCTTT.